This entry lists 20 T cell receptor beta chains sequenced from one sample in a study of cytomegalovirus exposure and HLA in healthy donors. Primers: 60 Vbeta forward and 13 Jbeta reverse. The assay was immunoSEQ multiplex PCR, and TCRdb's table has in-frame clones only and misses some. This table holds approximately 190,000 clones, 81% found once. Sample: PBMCs. Every receptor here comes from a man in his forties or fifties in good health and CMV-seropositive.

This clone was detected once. The chain uses TRBV5-5 and TRBJ2-7; D is possibly TRBD2 (5 bases). Per the germline V gene, CDR1 is SGHKS and CDR2 is YYEKEE (reference sequence). Trimming took 4 bases from V and 3 from J, leaving 17 bases between them. This CDR3 region has 15 residues. CDR3 sequence: CASSIEAGGFYEQYF. The CDR3 DNA follows: TGTGCCAGCAGCATTGAGGCGGGCGGCTTCTACGAGCAGTACTTC. Variable domain in full (rest from reference TRBV5-5 and TRBJ2-7): DAGVTQSPTHLIKTRGQQVTLRCSPISGHKSVSWYQQVLGQGPQFIFQYYEKEERGRGNFPDRFSARQFPNYSSELNVNALLLGDSALYLCASSIEAGGFYEQYFGPGTRLTVT.

CDR3 coding DNA: TGTGCCAGTAGTTCCAGGGGTCGTAAGGCCACAGATACGCAGTATTTT. Protein product: CASSSRGRKATDTQYF. The V and J genes are TRBV19 and TRBJ2-3; D might be TRBD1 (6 bases). Germline V gives CDR1 LNHDA, CDR2 SQIVND (reference sequence). The CDR3 spans 16 residues. Between the trimmed V and J ends, which lost 5 bases and 2 bases, there was a span of 17 bases.

This clone appeared many times. This chain links TRBV27 with TRBJ2-7; D is ambiguous. The V gene lost 6 bases and the J gene lost 3 bases, with 12 bases spanning the gap. The CDR3 covers 13 residues. Per the germline V gene, CDR1 is MNHEY and CDR2 is SMNVEV (reference sequence). As DNA, the CDR3 is TGTGCCAGCAGCTCCACTGGAGACTACGAGCAGTACTTC. This codes for CASSSTGDYEQYF.

This chain connects TRBV11-2 to TRBJ2-5, with D tentatively TRBD2 (6 bases). The CDR3 extends over 17 amino acids. The ends were cut back, 0 bases at V and 2 bases at J, with 16 bases in the middle. Germline CDR1 reads SGHAT; CDR2 reads FQNNGV. The CDR3 bases are TGTGCCAGCAGCTTAGATTCGTGGAGCGGGCTACAAGAGACCCAGTACTTC. Translation: CASSLDSWSGLQETQYF.

The chain couples TRBV19 to TRBJ2-1; D is possibly TRBD2 (6 bases). Trimming pared 1 base from V and 1 base from J, leaving 11 bases between. The germline CDR1 and CDR2 sequences are LNHDA and SQIVND (reference sequence). This CDR3 spans 16 amino acids. The CDR3 DNA sequence: TGTGCCAGTAGTATAGCGGCTAGCGAGTCCTACAATGAGCAGTTCTTC. It specifies CASSIAASESYNEQFF.

The V call is TRBV4-2, the J call TRBJ2-1; D is perhaps TRBD2 (5 bases). V lost 1 base, J lost 9 bases, and 10 bases lay in between. The germline CDR1 and CDR2 sequences are LGHNA and YNFKEQ. The CDR3 has 13 residues. CDR3 nucleotide sequence: TGTGCCAGCAGCCAAGGTTGGGGAGCTGAGCAGTTCTTC. Translating it yields CASSQGWGAEQFF.

The rearrangement joins TRBV19 to TRBJ1-6; 11 bases align to TRBD1. V dropped 8 bases and J dropped 3; count of bases not matched to a gene: 0. Germline values: CDR1 LNHDA, CDR2 SQIVND (reference sequence). The CDR3 contains 14 residues. The CDR3 DNA is TGTGCCAGTGGGACAGGGGGCTATAATTCACCCCTCCACTTT. Its translation: CASGTGGYNSPLHF.

The chain is built from TRBV5-4 and TRBJ2-6, with D maybe TRBD1 (6 bases). V was shortened by 0 bases and J by 1 base, with 8 bases between the two germline ends. This CDR3 comprises 16 residues. Germline V gene data show CDR1 as SGHNT and CDR2 as YYREEE (reference sequence). The CDR3 region is CASSLAGQSGANVLTF. CDR3 coding DNA: TGTGCCAGCAGCTTGGCCGGACAGTCTGGGGCCAACGTCCTGACTTTC.

J is TRBJ1-3 and V is TRBV20-1; maybe TRBD1 (6 bases). The CDR3 loop spans 11 amino acids. Trimming removed 3 bases from V and 10 bases from J, with 10 bases in between. From germline, CDR1 is DFQATT and CDR2 SNEGSKA (reference sequence). The chain's CDR3 is CSARQRGTIYF. CDR3 coding DNA: TGCAGTGCTAGGCAGAGGGGGACCATATATTTT.

Details on this clone: The same CDR3 can be traced to other DNA sequences in this sample. The V and J genes are TRBV4-2 and TRBJ2-7; a weak D match, TRBD1 (5 bases). Trimming stripped 1 base from V and 0 bases from J, with 7 bases between. Germline loops: CDR1 LGHNA, CDR2 YNFKEQ. The CDR3 length is 14 residues. In DNA form, the CDR3 reads TGTGCCAGCAGCCAAGGCAGGGACTCCTACGAGCAGTACTTC. Translation: CASSQGRDSYEQYF.

The chain recombines TRBV2 with TRBJ2-7; TRBD2 matches at 14 bases. The J segment lost 6 bases and the V segment lost 6 bases, leaving 10 bases of the junction unmatched. The CDR3 is made up of 16 amino acids. Germline CDR1 SNHLY, CDR2 FYNNEI. The CDR3 spells CASRDPGLAGDAEQYF. The CDR3 DNA reads as TGTGCCAGCAGAGACCCGGGACTAGCGGGAGACGCCGAGCAGTACTTC. Drawing the rest from reference TRBV2 and TRBJ2-7, the complete variable domain is EPEVTQTPSHQVTQMGQEVILRCVPISNHLYFYWYRQILGQKVEFLVSFYNNEISEKSEIFDDQFSVERPDGSNFTLKIRSTKLEDSAMYFCASRDPGLAGDAEQYFGPGTRLTVT.

In this sample, this clone turned up once. The chain couples TRBV15 to TRBJ2-3; maybe TRBD1 (6 bases). This CDR3 has 18 residues. The V end was cut by 2 bases, the J end by 0 bases, with 18 bases between. Germline V gives CDR1 LNHNV, CDR2 YYDKDF (reference sequence). For the CDR3, the DNA is TGTGCCACCAGCAGATCCCCCGGACAGATAACTAGCACAGATACGCAGTATTTT. Its translation is CATSRSPGQITSTDTQYF.

This chain connects TRBV11-2 to TRBJ1-1; a weak D match, TRBD1 (5 bases). This CDR3 comprises 13 residues. With 2 bases removed from V and 3 bases from J, the gap between germline ends came to 7 bases. Germline V gives CDR1 SGHAT, CDR2 FQNNGV. CDR3 nucleotide sequence: TGTGCCAGCAGCTTACTCAGGGACACTGAAGCTTTCTTT. It is translated as CASSLLRDTEAFF.

The chain couples TRBV27 to TRBJ2-7; TRBD1 agrees at 8 bases. V lost 3 bases, J lost 0 bases, and 7 bases stayed unmatched. The CDR3 runs to 16 residues. Germline-derived CDR1 and CDR2 are MNHEY and SMNVEV (reference sequence). Here the CDR3 reads CASSLGIGTGSYEQYF. In DNA form, the CDR3 reads TGTGCCAGCAGTTTGGGTATTGGGACAGGCTCCTACGAGCAGTACTTC.

The chain couples TRBV9 to TRBJ1-6, with D tentatively TRBD1 (6 bases). Trimming left V 4 bases short and J 9 bases short, with 11 bases between. The CDR3 has 13 amino acids. CDR1 and CDR2 (germline): SGDLS, YYNGEE. The DNA for the CDR3 is TGTGCCAGCAGCACGGACAGTTTTTCACCCCTCCACTTT. This translates into CASSTDSFSPLHF.

The chain links TRBV4-2 to TRBJ2-1; 7 nucleotides match TRBD2. In germline, CDR1 is LGHNA, CDR2 YNFKEQ. J lost 4 bases, V lost 1 base, and 13 bases had no gene match. This CDR3 is built from 18 residues. Here the CDR3 reads CASSQVSRTRGSYNEQFF. CDR3 DNA: TGTGCCAGCAGCCAAGTAAGCCGGACTAGGGGCTCATACAATGAGCAGTTCTTC.

The chain has TRBV19 and TRBJ2-7; 9 bases agree with TRBD1. This CDR3 is 15 amino acids long. The V gene's germline CDR1 is LNHDA and CDR2 SQIVND (reference sequence). V lost 4 bases to trimming and J lost 2 bases; unmatched junction nucleotides: 6. In DNA form, the CDR3 reads TGTGCCAGTAGTACGGCCGGGACAGGGACCTACGAGCAGTACTTC. As protein: CASSTAGTGTYEQYF. Variable domain in full (rest from reference TRBV19 and TRBJ2-7): DGGITQSPKYLFRKEGQNVTLSCEQNLNHDAMYWYRQDPGQGLRLIYYSQIVNDFQKGDIAEGYSVSREKKESFPLTVTSAQKNPTAFYLCASSTAGTGTYEQYFGPGTRLTVT.

This chain connects TRBV5-6 to TRBJ2-3; 13 nucleotides align to TRBD2. Germline-derived CDR1 and CDR2 are SGHDT and YYEEEE. The CDR3 is 16 amino acids. Trimming at V came to 2 bases and at J to 4 bases, leaving 4 bases not matched to a gene. This CDR3 is CASSFRTSGGADTQYF. DNA of the CDR3: TGTGCCAGCAGCTTCCGGACTAGCGGGGGCGCAGATACGCAGTATTTT. Supplemented by reference TRBV5-6 and TRBJ2-3, the full variable domain reads DAGVTQSPTHLIKTRGQQVTLRCSPKSGHDTVSWYQQALGQGPQFIFQYYEEEERQRGNFPDRFSGHQFPNYSSELNVNALLLGDSALYLCASSFRTSGGADTQYFGPGTRLTVL.

The genes are TRBV7-6 and TRBJ1-4, with D possibly TRBD1 on 6 matching bases. V was trimmed by 1 base and J by 1 base, leaving 7 bases between them. CDR3 size: 15 residues. Germline CDR1 reads SGHVS; CDR2 reads FNYEAQ. Here the CDR3 reads CASSLETGTNEKLFF. The CDR3 DNA sequence: TGTGCCAGCAGCTTAGAGACAGGAACTAATGAAAAACTGTTTTTT.

This clone occurred once. The chain joins TRBV7-8 to TRBJ2-1, with 16 positions matching TRBD2. This CDR3 has 21 residues. The germline V gene has CDR1 SGHVS and CDR2 FQNEAQ. The junction had 15 bases not matched to a gene; V was cut back by 5 bases and J by 2 bases. CDR3 protein: CASSPGLAGGLGYSAYNEQFF. The CDR3 bases are TGTGCCAGCAGCCCGGGACTAGCGGGGGGGCTTGGGTATTCGGCCTACAATGAGCAGTTCTTC.